The 5 T cell receptor beta chains below were found in one sample sequenced in a study of early T cells in non-severe SARS-CoV-2 infection (dated by TCRdb to the early 2020s). Libraries were made using 5' RACE. Sequenced using a NextSeq 500. The public reads were run again by TCRdb, first through fastp at Q25 and then through MiXCR, and only productive beta chains were kept. Identical CDR3 proteins give one entry, which carries the most common genes and DNA. The table for this sample lists 35,000 to 50,000 distinct CDR3 sequences; approximately 6.2% of them were counted only once. Of the sample, around 8% is held by the ten largest clones. The sample was whole blood, taken at baseline. The receptors stem from an adult who was a healthcare worker with PCR-confirmed SARS-CoV-2 infection or an uninfected control (not recorded which).

This clonotype was recorded many times. The chain carries TRBV18 and TRBJ2-6; D remains unclear. CDR1 KGHSH and CDR2 LQKENI come from the germline V gene. This CDR3 has 15 amino acids. V was pared by 2 bases and J by 0 bases, with 5 bases between. The CDR3 is CASSPDISGANVLTF. For the CDR3, the DNA is TGTGCCAGCTCACCAGACATCTCTGGGGCCAACGTCCTGACTTTC.

This clonotype was found many times. V and J are TRBV28 and TRBJ2-6, with TRBD1 matching over 7 bases. Trimming took 5 bases from V and 1 from J; bases not matched to a gene: 8. CDR3 size: 17 residues. Germline CDR1 and CDR2: MDHEN and SYDVKM. CDR3 DNA sequence: TGTGCCAGCAGTCCCCCGGGACAGCTATCTGGGGCCAACGTCCTGACTTTC. Its translation: CASSPPGQLSGANVLTF. The full variable domain, with the rest looked up from reference TRBV28 and TRBJ2-6, is DVKVTQSSRYLVKRTGEKVFLECVQDMDHENMFWYRQDPGLGLRLIYFSYDVKMKEKGDIPEGYSVSREKKERFSLILESASTNQTSMYLCASSPPGQLSGANVLTFGAGSRLTVL.

Ten or more counts support this clonotype. This chain joins TRBV12-3 or TRBV12-4 and TRBJ1-2, with a tentative D call TRBD1 (5 bases). The CDR3 is 14 residues long. V lost 5 bases and J 5 bases, leaving 15 bases between the germline ends. The CDR3 loop is CASSPLGRGYGYTF. The CDR3 DNA follows: TGTGCCAGCAGTCCCTTGGGACGCGGGTATGGCTACACCTTC.

At least ten counts were recorded for this clonotype. This chain connects TRBV30 to TRBJ1-6; a weak D match, TRBD1 (5 bases). CDR1 and CDR2 (germline): GTSNPN, SVGIG (reference sequence). The CDR3 covers 14 residues. The V gene lost 0 bases and the J gene lost 7 bases, with 10 bases spanning the gap. The CDR3 DNA sequence: TGTGCCTGGAGTGTACTTGGGGGGAATTCACCCCTCCACTTT. Encoded protein: CAWSVLGGNSPLHF.

A remark on this clonotype: The junction departs from germline at one end; a sequencing error may be responsible. J is TRBJ2-1 and V is TRBV7-9; 7 nucleotides match TRBD1. CDR1 and CDR2 from the germline V gene are SEHNR and FQNEAQ (reference sequence). This CDR3 region has 13 residues. The CDR3: CASSFPSQGLRIF. In nucleotides, the CDR3 is TGTGCCAGCAGCTTCCCTTCACAGGGGCTCCGGATCTTC.